This TCR beta chain was retrieved from a study of control samples from healthy donors and cancer patients. Sequencing used immunoSEQ multiplex PCR; TCRdb keeps in-frame clones, though not all of them. Seen here are about 150,000 clones, 93% observed once, and the top ten hold around 5.4%. Germline V gives CDR1 SGDLS, CDR2 YYNGEE. The CDR3 runs to 14 residues. V gave up 0 bases and J gave up 0 bases, with 7 bases separating them. Remarks on this clone: The same CDR3 also results from other DNA sequences found in this sample.

The TCR comes from a man aged 18 to 30 in good health. The chain couples TRBV9 to TRBJ2-7; D call uncertain. The sample consisted of blood. CDR3 bases: TGTGCCAGCAGCGTAGGGGGTAGCTCCTACGAGCAGTACTTC. It is translated as CASSVGGSSYEQYF.